The rows below give T cell receptor beta chains drawn from one sample of a study of response to subunit inactivated influenza vaccine. TCRdb called the RT-PCR reads again in MiXCR, with one record for every CDR3 protein. This table has about 520,000 distinct CDR3 sequences, approximately 7.3% appearing once. The starting material was PBMCs from blood, obtained less than 25 months after vaccination. Source of these receptors: a man between 50 and 69 years old who received an inactivated influenza vaccine. The CDR3 runs from the conserved cysteine through the conserved F or W. D genes are given only for firm matches. For some rows the clone size is stated as once, few or many, or as a class when expanded; others skip it.

CDR3: CASSLEGDTQYF
DNA: TGCGCCAGCAGCTTGGAAGGAGATACGCAGTATTTT
V: TRBV5-1
D: .
J: TRBJ2-3
size: many

CDR3: CSARADTFPNEQFF
DNA: TGCAGTGCTAGGGCGGACACGTTCCCCAATGAGCAGTTCTTC
V: TRBV20-1
D: .
J: TRBJ2-1
size: few

CDR3: CASSLRGVGFGYTF
DNA: TGTGCCAGCAGTTTACGGGGGGTTGGCTTCGGCTACACCTTC
V: TRBV12-3/TRBV12-4
D: .
J: TRBJ1-2
size: few

CDR3: CPSSLTGTSGRSEQFF
DNA: TGTCCCAGCAGTTTAACCGGGACTAGCGGGAGGAGTGAGCAGTTCTTC
V: TRBV12-3/TRBV12-4
D: TRBD2
J: TRBJ2-1
size: .

CDR3: CASSQLQGAGSSPLHF
DNA: TGTGCCAGCAGCCAATTACAGGGGGCGGGTAGTTCACCCCTCCACTTT
V: TRBV5-6
D: TRBD1
J: TRBJ1-6
size: .

CDR3: CSARGSDGRAAGANVLTF
DNA: TGCAGTGCTAGAGGATCGGACGGGAGGGCCGCTGGGGCCAACGTCCTGACTTTC
V: TRBV20-1
D: TRBD2
J: TRBJ2-6
size: .

CDR3: CSARTDSYEQYF
DNA: TGCAGTGCTCGGACAGACTCCTACGAGCAGTACTTC
V: TRBV20-1
D: .
J: TRBJ2-7
size: many

CDR3: CASSQDLPLNYGYTF
DNA: TGCGCCAGCAGCCAAGATCTACCGCTTAACTATGGCTACACCTTC
V: TRBV4-3
D: .
J: TRBJ1-2
size: few

CDR3: CASSSGVLSFTGELFF
DNA: TGTGCCAGCAGCTCGGGCGTTCTCTCTTTCACCGGGGAGCTGTTTTTT
V: TRBV28
D: .
J: TRBJ2-2
size: few

CDR3: CASSLGLTGYEQYF
DNA: TGTGCCAGCAGTTTGGGCCTGACAGGCTACGAGCAGTACTTC
V: TRBV27
D: .
J: TRBJ2-7
size: .

CDR3: CATSRSHGDTQYF
DNA: TGTGCCACCAGCAGATCCCACGGGGATACGCAGTATTTT
V: TRBV15
D: .
J: TRBJ2-3
size: many

CDR3: CASSPGQTSYEQYF
DNA: TGTGCCAGCAGCCCGGGACAGACCTCCTACGAGCAGTACTTC
V: TRBV6-2/TRBV6-3
D: TRBD1
J: TRBJ2-7
size: many

CDR3: CASRQTASGVGHNEQFF
DNA: TGTGCCAGCAGACAGACGGCTAGCGGGGTCGGGCACAATGAGCAGTTCTTC
V: TRBV3-1
D: TRBD2
J: TRBJ2-1
size: .

CDR3: CASSSATGTYGYTF
DNA: TGTGCCAGCAGTTCCGCGACAGGGACATATGGCTACACCTTC
V: TRBV6-5
D: TRBD1
J: TRBJ1-2
size: .

CDR3: CASSLGGRPSTDTQYF
DNA: TGTGCCAGCAGCTTAGGGGGCCGACCTAGCACAGATACGCAGTATTTT
V: TRBV11-2
D: .
J: TRBJ2-3
size: many

CDR3: CSARGTGIGNSPLHF
DNA: TGCAGTGCTAGGGGGACAGGGATCGGTAATTCACCCCTCCACTTT
V: TRBV20-1
D: TRBD1
J: TRBJ1-6
size: few

CDR3: CASSISANYGYTF
DNA: TGTGCCAGCAGCATCTCCGCTAACTATGGCTACACCTTC
V: TRBV7-6
D: .
J: TRBJ1-2
size: .

CDR3: CSVGELKGAANEKLFF
DNA: TGCAGCGTTGGGGAGCTGAAAGGGGCGGCTAATGAAAAACTGTTTTTT
V: TRBV29-1
D: .
J: TRBJ1-4
size: many

CDR3: CASSQDSGLSKNIQYF
DNA: TGCGCCAGCAGCCAAGATTCGGGGCTCAGCAAAAACATTCAGTACTTC
V: TRBV4-1
D: .
J: TRBJ2-4
size: .

CDR3: CSARASTYEQYF
DNA: TGCAGTGCTAGAGCGAGTACCTACGAGCAGTACTTC
V: TRBV20-1
D: .
J: TRBJ2-7
size: many

CDR3: CATWTEGYEQYF
DNA: TGTGCCACTTGGACAGAGGGCTACGAGCAGTACTTC
V: TRBV6-5
D: .
J: TRBJ2-7
size: few

CDR3: CASMTGGAADTQYF
DNA: TGTGCCAGCATGACCGGGGGGGCCGCAGATACGCAGTATTTT
V: TRBV2
D: TRBD2
J: TRBJ2-3
size: few

CDR3: CASSQLNIYNEQFF
DNA: TGTGCCAGCAGCCAATTAAACATCTACAATGAGCAGTTCTTC
V: TRBV14
D: .
J: TRBJ2-1
size: .

CDR3: CASSLAPANYGYTF
DNA: TGTGCCAGCAGCTTAGCCCCGGCTAACTATGGCTACACCTTC
V: TRBV11-2
D: .
J: TRBJ1-2
size: many

CDR3: CASSPRHSYGYTF
DNA: TGTGCCAGCAGCCCACGACATTCCTATGGCTACACCTTC
V: TRBV7-2
D: .
J: TRBJ1-2
size: few

CDR3: CASSVQEGGQAFF
DNA: TGTGCCAGCAGCGTTCAGGAAGGCGGTCAAGCTTTCTTT
V: TRBV9
D: .
J: TRBJ1-1
size: few

CDR3: CASSLSRLYNEQFF
DNA: TGTGCCAGCAGTCTATCCCGACTTTACAATGAGCAGTTCTTC
V: TRBV12-3/TRBV12-4
D: .
J: TRBJ2-1
size: many

CDR3: CASSEALAGGYEQYF
DNA: TGTGCCAGCAGTGAAGCCCTAGCGGGAGGCTACGAGCAGTACTTC
V: TRBV2
D: TRBD2
J: TRBJ2-7
size: few

CDR3: CASSPGLAGVYYNEQFF
DNA: TGTGCCAGCAGTCCGGGACTAGCGGGAGTGTATTACAATGAGCAGTTCTTC
V: TRBV6-1
D: TRBD2
J: TRBJ2-1
size: few

CDR3: CASSRGLGYSEQFF
DNA: TGTGCCAGCAGTCGCGGACTGGGCTACAGTGAGCAGTTCTTC
V: TRBV3-1
D: .
J: TRBJ2-1
size: few

CDR3: CASSQDRDGTYNEQFF
DNA: TGTGCCAGCAGCCAAGATCGGGACGGTACTTACAATGAGCAGTTCTTC
V: TRBV4-2
D: .
J: TRBJ2-1
size: many

CDR3: CSARDLYYEQYF
DNA: TGCAGTGCTCGGGACTTGTACTACGAGCAGTACTTC
V: TRBV20-1
D: .
J: TRBJ2-7
size: many

CDR3: CSARDYRSGPSSYNEQFF
DNA: TGCAGTGCTAGAGATTATAGGTCAGGGCCGAGCTCCTACAATGAGCAGTTCTTC
V: TRBV20-1
D: .
J: TRBJ2-1
size: few